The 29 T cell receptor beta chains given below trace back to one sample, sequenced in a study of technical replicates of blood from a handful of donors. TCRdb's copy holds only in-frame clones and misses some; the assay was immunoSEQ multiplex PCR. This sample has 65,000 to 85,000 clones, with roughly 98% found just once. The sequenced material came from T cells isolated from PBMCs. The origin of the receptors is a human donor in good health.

The CDR3 loop is CASSSGQAKGNTEAFF. As DNA, the CDR3 is TGTGCCAGCAGCTCCGGACAGGCGAAGGGGAACACTGAAGCTTTCTTT. This chain links TRBV7-9 with TRBJ1-1; 7 nucleotides match TRBD1. The germline gives CDR1 SEHNR, CDR2 FQNEAQ (reference sequence). The J segment lost 1 base and the V segment lost 4 bases, leaving 9 bases of the junction unmatched. CDR3 size: 16 residues.

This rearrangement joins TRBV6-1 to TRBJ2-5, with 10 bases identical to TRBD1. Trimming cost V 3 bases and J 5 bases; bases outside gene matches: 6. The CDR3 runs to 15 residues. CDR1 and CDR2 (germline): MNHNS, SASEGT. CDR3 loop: CASSDLPGQGETQYF. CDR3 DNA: TGTGCCAGCAGTGATCTTCCGGGACAGGGGGAGACCCAGTACTTC.

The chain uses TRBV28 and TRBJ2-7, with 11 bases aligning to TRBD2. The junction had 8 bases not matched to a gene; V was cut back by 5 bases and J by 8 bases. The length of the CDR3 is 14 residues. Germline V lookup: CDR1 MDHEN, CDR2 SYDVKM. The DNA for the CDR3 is TGTGCCAGCAGTCTAGGGACTAGCGGCCTCAAGCAGTACTTC. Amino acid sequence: CASSLGTSGLKQYF.

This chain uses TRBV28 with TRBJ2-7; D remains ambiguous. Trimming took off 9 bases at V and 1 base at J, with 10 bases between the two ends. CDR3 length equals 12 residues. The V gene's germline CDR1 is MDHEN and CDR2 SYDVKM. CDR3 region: CASCVSSYEQYF. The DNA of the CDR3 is TGTGCCAGTTGTGTCAGTTCCTACGAGCAGTACTTC.

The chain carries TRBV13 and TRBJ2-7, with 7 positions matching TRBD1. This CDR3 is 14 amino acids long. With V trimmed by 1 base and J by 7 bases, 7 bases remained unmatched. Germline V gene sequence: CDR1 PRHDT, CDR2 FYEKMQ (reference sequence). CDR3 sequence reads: CASSLEGGGWEQYF. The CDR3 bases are TGTGCCAGCAGCTTAGAAGGGGGCGGTTGGGAGCAGTACTTC.

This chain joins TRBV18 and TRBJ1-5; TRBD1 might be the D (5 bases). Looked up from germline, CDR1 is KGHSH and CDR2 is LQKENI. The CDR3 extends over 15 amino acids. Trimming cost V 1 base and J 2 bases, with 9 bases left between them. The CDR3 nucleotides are TGTGCCAGCTCACCACGGCGGGGGGGCAATCAGCCCCAGCATTTT. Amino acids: CASSPRRGGNQPQHF.

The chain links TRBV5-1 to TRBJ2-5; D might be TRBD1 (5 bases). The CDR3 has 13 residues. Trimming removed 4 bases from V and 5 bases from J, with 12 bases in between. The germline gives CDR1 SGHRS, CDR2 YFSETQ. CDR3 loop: CASSQGSVETQYF. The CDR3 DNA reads TGCGCCAGCAGCCAGGGTTCCGTGGAGACCCAGTACTTC.

The CDR3 loop is CSVRRSHEQYF. The CDR3 region has the DNA TGCAGTGTTCGCAGGTCCCACGAGCAGTACTTC. V and J are TRBV20-1 and TRBJ2-7; D gene ambiguous. There are 11 residues in the CDR3. V lost 7 bases and J lost 5, with 12 bases in between. From germline, CDR1 is DFQATT and CDR2 SNEGSKA (reference sequence).

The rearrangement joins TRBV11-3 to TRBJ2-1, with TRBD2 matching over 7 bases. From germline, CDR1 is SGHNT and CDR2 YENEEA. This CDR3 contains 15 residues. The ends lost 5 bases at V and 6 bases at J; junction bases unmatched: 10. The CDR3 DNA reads TGTGCCAGCAGCCCCCGCCATGGGGGGGGCAATGAGCAGTTCTTC. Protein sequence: CASSPRHGGGNEQFF.

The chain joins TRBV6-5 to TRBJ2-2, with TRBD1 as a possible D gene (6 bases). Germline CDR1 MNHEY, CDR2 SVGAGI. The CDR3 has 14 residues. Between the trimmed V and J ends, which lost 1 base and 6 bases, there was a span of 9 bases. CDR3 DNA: TGTGCCAGCAGTTACTACAGGGCCGCCGGGGAGCTGTTTTTT. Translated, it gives CASSYYRAAGELFF.

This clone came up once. For the CDR3, the DNA is TGTGCCAGCAGTCCGGGAGGGGAGACCCAGTACTTC. This encodes CASSPGGETQYF. The chain carries TRBV27 and TRBJ2-5; 8 bases are shared with TRBD2. Per germline, CDR1 MNHEY and CDR2 SMNVEV (reference sequence). The CDR3 is 12 residues long. V gave up 5 bases and J gave up 5 bases; unmatched junction bases: 1.

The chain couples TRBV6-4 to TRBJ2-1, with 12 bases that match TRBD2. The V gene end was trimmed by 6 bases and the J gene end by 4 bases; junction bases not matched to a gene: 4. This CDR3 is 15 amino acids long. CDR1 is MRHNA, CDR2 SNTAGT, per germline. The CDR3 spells CASRALAGGYNEQFF. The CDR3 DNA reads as TGTGCCAGCAGGGCCCTAGCGGGGGGGTACAATGAGCAGTTCTTC.

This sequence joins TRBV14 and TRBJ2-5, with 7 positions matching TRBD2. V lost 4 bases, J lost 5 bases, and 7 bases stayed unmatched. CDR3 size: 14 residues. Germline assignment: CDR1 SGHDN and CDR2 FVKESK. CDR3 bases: TGTGCCAGCAGCCCCGGGCTAGCGGTGGAGACCCAGTACTTC. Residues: CASSPGLAVETQYF.

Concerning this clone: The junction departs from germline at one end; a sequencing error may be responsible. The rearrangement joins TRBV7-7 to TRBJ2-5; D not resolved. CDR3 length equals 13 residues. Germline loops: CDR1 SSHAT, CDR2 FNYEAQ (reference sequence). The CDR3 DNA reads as TGTGCTAGCAGCTTGGGCCTTAAAGAGACCCAGTACTTC. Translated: CASSLGLKETQYF.

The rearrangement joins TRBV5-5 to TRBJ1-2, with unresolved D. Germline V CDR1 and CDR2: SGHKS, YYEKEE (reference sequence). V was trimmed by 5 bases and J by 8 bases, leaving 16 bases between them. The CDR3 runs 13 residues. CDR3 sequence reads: CASSSDGRAGYTF. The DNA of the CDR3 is TGTGCCAGCAGTTCCGACGGGAGGGCCGGCTACACCTTC.

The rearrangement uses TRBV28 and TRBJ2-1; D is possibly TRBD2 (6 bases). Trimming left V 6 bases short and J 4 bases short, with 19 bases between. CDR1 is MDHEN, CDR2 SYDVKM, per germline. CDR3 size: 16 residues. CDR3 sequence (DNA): TGTGCCAGCAGCCAACCGGGAGAGGGCCCATACAATGAGCAGTTCTTC. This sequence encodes CASSQPGEGPYNEQFF.

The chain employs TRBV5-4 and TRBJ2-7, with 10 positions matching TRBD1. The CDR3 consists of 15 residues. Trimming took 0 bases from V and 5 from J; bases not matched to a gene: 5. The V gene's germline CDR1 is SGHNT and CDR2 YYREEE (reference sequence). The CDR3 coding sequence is TGTGCCAGCAGCTTGGAGGGGACAGGGGATCACGAGCAGTACTTC. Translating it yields CASSLEGTGDHEQYF.

The CDR3 region has the DNA TGTGCCAGCAGATCGGACAGGGGCGAGTCCTGGGAGCAGTACTTC. This codes for CASRSDRGESWEQYF. The chain carries TRBV25-1 and TRBJ2-7; 9 nucleotides match TRBD1. Losses at the gene ends were 6 bases for V and 7 bases for J; bases not matched to a gene: 13. From germline, CDR1 is MGHDK and CDR2 SYGVNS. The CDR3 is 15 amino acids.

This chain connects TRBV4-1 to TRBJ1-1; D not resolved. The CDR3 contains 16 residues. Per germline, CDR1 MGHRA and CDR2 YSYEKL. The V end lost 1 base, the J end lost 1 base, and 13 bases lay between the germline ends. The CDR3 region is CASSQARDYGNTEAFF. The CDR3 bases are TGCGCCAGCAGCCAAGCGCGGGATTATGGGAACACTGAAGCTTTCTTT.

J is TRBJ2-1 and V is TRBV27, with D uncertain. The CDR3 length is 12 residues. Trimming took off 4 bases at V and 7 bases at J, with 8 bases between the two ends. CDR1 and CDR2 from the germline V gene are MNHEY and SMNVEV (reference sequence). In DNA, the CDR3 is TGTGCCAGCAGTTCGACTGCAAATGAGCAGTTCTTC. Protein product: CASSSTANEQFF.

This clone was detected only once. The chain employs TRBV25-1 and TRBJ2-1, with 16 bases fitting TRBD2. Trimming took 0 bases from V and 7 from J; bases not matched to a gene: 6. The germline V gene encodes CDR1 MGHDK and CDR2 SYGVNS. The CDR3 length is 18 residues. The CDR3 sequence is CASSEYGGTSGRANEQFF. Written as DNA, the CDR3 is TGTGCCAGCAGTGAATACGGTGGGACTAGCGGGAGGGCGAATGAGCAGTTCTTC.

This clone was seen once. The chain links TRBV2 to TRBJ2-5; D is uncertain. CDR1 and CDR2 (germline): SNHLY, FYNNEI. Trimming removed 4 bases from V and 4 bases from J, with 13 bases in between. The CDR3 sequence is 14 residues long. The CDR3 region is CASSGIGATETQYF. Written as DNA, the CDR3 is TGTGCCAGCAGTGGCATAGGAGCCACAGAGACCCAGTACTTC.

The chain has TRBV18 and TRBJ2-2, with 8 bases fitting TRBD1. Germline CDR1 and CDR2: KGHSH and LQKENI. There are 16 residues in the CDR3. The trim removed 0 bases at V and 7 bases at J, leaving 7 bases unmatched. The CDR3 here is CASSPPWQGAIGELFF. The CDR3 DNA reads TGTGCCAGCTCACCACCGTGGCAGGGGGCAATCGGGGAGCTGTTTTTT.

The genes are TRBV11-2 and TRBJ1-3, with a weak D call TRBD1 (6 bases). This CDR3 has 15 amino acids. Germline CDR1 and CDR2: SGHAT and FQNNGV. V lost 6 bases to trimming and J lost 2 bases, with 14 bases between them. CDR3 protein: CASRSPGAPGNTIYF. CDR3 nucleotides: TGTGCCAGCAGATCTCCAGGGGCCCCTGGAAACACCATATATTTT.

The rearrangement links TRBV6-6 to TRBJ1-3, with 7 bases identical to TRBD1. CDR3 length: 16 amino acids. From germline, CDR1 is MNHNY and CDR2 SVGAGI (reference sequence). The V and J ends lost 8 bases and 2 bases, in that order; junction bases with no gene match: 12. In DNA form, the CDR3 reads TGTGCCAGCGCGACGACAGGGCTTGTGGCTGGAAACACCATATATTTT. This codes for CASATTGLVAGNTIYF.

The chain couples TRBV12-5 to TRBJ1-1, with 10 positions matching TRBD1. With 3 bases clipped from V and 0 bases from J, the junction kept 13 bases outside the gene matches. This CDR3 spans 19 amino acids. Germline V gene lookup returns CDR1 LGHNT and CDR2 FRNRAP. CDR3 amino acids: CASGLQDRGLTYLNTEAFF. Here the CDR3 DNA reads TGTGCTAGTGGTTTACAAGACAGGGGGCTAACCTATTTGAACACTGAAGCTTTCTTT.

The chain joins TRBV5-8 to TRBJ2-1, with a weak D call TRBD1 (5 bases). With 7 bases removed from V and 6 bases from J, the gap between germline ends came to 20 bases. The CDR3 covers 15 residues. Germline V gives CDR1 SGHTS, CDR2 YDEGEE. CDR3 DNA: TGTGCCAGCGCTCCTAGGGGTATCCCTTCCAATGAGCAGTTCTTC. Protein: CASAPRGIPSNEQFF.

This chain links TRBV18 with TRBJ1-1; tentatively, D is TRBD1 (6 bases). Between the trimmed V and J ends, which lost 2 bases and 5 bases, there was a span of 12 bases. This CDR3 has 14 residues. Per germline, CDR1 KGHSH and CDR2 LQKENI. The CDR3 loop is CASSPLQGLTEAFF. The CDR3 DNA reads TGTGCCAGCTCACCATTACAGGGTTTGACTGAAGCTTTCTTT.

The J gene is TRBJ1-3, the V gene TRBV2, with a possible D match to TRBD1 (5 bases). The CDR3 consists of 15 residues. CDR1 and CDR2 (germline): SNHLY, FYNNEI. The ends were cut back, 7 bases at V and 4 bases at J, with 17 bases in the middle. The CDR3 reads CASKEGFLVGNTIYF. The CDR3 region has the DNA TGTGCCAGCAAGGAGGGGTTCCTAGTAGGAAACACCATATATTTT.